Listed below are T cell receptor beta chains from one sample, sequenced in a study of OX40 agonist ivuxolimab in advanced cancers. The assay was immunoSEQ multiplex PCR, and TCRdb's table has in-frame clones only and misses some. The data show more than 60,000 clones, with about 86% seen just once and about 4.1% held by the top ten. The sequences come from CD4+ or CD8+ T cells sorted from blood, collected in a trial of the OX40 agonist ivuxolimab. Receptors were obtained from an adult with an advanced solid tumor such as melanoma, head and neck, liver or kidney cancer. Each CDR3 is given with its conserved first and last residue. D genes are given only for firm matches. Rows give clone size only sometimes, using once, few, many, or a class for an expanded clone.

clone_size j_call d_call v_call cdr3_aa cdr3_nt
NA TRBJ1-5 NA TRBV2 CASSADSSNQPQHF TGTGCCAGCAGTGCCGACAGTAGCAATCAGCCCCAGCATTTT
NA TRBJ1-1 TRBD1 TRBV7-6 CASSPNPSGTGVTEAFF TGTGCCAGCAGCCCTAACCCCTCCGGGACAGGGGTCACTGAAGCTTTCTTT
NA TRBJ2-3 TRBD1 TRBV18 CASSPPRGTGMADTQYF TGTGCCAGCTCACCACCGAGAGGGACAGGGATGGCAGATACGCAGTATTTT
NA TRBJ1-4 TRBD1 TRBV10-3 CAISRDRGKEKLFF TGTGCCATCAGTAGGGACAGGGGCAAGGAAAAACTGTTTTTT
NA TRBJ2-7 TRBD2 TRBV6-5 CASTDSTSGGYEQYF TGTGCCAGCACCGACTCGACTAGCGGGGGCTACGAGCAGTACTTC
NA TRBJ2-3 NA TRBV6-6 CASSRQGFEADTQYF TGTGCCAGCAGTCGGCAGGGGTTTGAGGCAGATACGCAGTATTTT
NA TRBJ1-2 NA TRBV28 CASSYVAQTWGYTF TGTGCCAGCAGTTATGTCGCCCAAACCTGGGGCTACACCTTC
few TRBJ1-2 TRBD1 TRBV7-2 CASSTGTEYGYTF TGTGCCAGCAGCACGGGGACAGAGTATGGCTACACCTTC
NA TRBJ1-1 TRBD1 TRBV6-5 CASSWGDRAEAFF TGTGCCAGCAGTTGGGGGGACAGGGCTGAAGCTTTCTTT
once TRBJ1-3 NA TRBV18 CASSPNRVGDTIYF TGTGCCAGCTCACCGAACAGGGTTGGGGACACCATATATTTT
NA TRBJ1-6 NA TRBV27 CASSFSNSPLHF TGTGCCAGCAGTTTCAGTAATTCACCCCTCCACTTT
NA TRBJ1-4 NA TRBV20-1 CSAMEKLFF TGCAGTGCTATGGAAAAACTGTTTTTT
NA TRBJ2-7 TRBD1 TRBV6-6 CASRRTGTGYDEQYF TGTGCCAGCAGGCGGACAGGGACAGGGTACGACGAGCAGTACTTC
once TRBJ2-5 TRBD2 TRBV7-2 CASSFRLAPQETQYF TGTGCCAGCAGCTTCCGACTAGCGCCACAAGAGACCCAGTACTTC
few TRBJ1-4 NA TRBV9 CASSVEGGNGEKLFF TGTGCCAGCAGCGTAGAGGGGGGGAATGGTGAAAAACTGTTTTTT
NA TRBJ1-1 NA TRBV10-3 CAISAGLMNTEAFF TGTGCCATCAGTGCCGGCCTCATGAACACTGAAGCTTTCTTT
NA TRBJ2-1 TRBD2 TRBV4-2 CASSAGTSSYNEQFF TGTGCCAGCAGCGCCGGGACTAGCTCCTACAATGAGCAGTTCTTC
few TRBJ1-1 NA TRBV15 CATSRGGTGGRWSTEAFF TGTGCCACCAGCAGAGGGGGCACCGGGGGGCGGTGGAGCACTGAAGCTTTCTTT
NA TRBJ2-6 NA TRBV7-6 CASSLEGLTRPHSGANVLTF TGTGCCAGCAGCTTAGAGGGACTCACTCGCCCTCACTCTGGGGCCAACGTCCTGACTTTC
NA TRBJ1-5 TRBD1 TRBV5-4 CASSRQGRNQPQHF TGTGCCAGCAGCCGACAGGGTCGCAATCAGCCCCAGCATTTT
NA TRBJ1-3 NA TRBV10-3 CAISGYTLTSGNTIYF TGTGCCATCAGTGGTTATACATTAACCTCTGGAAACACCATATATTTT
NA TRBJ1-1 NA TRBV14 CASSQEAGRFREAFF TGTGCCAGCAGCCAAGAGGCAGGGAGATTTCGTGAAGCTTTCTTT
NA TRBJ1-1 NA TRBV5-4 CASSSVKGRSDTEAFF TGTGCCAGCAGCTCTGTTAAGGGACGCTCAGACACTGAAGCTTTCTTT
NA TRBJ1-1 TRBD1 TRBV19 CASSIGDLVGQEAFF TGTGCCAGTAGTATAGGGGACCTAGTGGGACAGGAAGCTTTCTTT
NA TRBJ1-1 NA TRBV2 CASGHRVRTEAFF TGTGCCAGCGGGCACAGGGTAAGGACTGAAGCTTTCTTT
NA TRBJ2-1 TRBD2 TRBV10-1 CASSESRGGHASEQFF TGCGCCAGCAGTGAGTCACGGGGGGGCCACGCCAGTGAGCAGTTCTTC
few TRBJ1-5 TRBD1 TRBV10-3 CAISEGGQGGQPQHF TGTGCCATCAGTGAAGGGGGACAGGGCGGGCAGCCCCAGCATTTT
NA TRBJ2-3 NA TRBV6-5 CASSLGRKDTQYF TGTGCCAGCAGCCTTGGACGGAAGGATACGCAGTATTTT